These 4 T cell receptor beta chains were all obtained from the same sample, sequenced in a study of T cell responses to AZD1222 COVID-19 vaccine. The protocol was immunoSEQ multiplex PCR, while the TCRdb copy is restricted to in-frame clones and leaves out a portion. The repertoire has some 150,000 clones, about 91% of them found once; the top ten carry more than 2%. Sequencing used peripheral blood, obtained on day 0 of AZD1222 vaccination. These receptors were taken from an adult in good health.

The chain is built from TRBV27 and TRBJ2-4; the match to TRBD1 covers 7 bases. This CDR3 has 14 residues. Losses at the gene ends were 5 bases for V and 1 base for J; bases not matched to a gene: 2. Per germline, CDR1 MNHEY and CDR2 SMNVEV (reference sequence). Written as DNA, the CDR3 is TGTGCCAGCAGTGTACAGGGGGCCAAAAACATTCAGTACTTC. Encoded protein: CASSVQGAKNIQYF.

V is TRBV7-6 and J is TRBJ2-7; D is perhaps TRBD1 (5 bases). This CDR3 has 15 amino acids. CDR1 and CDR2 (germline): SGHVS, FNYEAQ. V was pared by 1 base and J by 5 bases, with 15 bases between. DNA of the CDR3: TGTGCCAGCAGCTTAGTCGGACACTCGGCGAACGAGCAGTACTTC. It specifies CASSLVGHSANEQYF.

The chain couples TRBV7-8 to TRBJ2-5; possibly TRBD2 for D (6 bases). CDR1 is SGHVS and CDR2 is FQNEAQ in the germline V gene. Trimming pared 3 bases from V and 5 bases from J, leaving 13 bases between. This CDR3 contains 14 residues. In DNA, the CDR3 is TGTGCCAGCAGCTTCCTGGAGGGAGTTGAGACCCAGTACTTC. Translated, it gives CASSFLEGVETQYF.

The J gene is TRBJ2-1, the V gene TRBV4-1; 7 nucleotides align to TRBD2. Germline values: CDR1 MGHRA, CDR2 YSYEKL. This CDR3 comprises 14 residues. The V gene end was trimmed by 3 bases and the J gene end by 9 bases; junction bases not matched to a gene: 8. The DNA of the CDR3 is TGCGCCAGCAGCCACGGCGGGGGATTAGGTGAGCAGTTCTTC. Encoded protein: CASSHGGGLGEQFF.